This T cell receptor beta chain stems from a study of shared clonotypes between healthy human individuals. In the sorted-subset replicate PCRs, around 220 ng DNA, around 30,000 T cell genomes, was used. Generated by immunoSEQ multiplex PCR, the TCRdb table keeps only in-frame clones and is missing some. This table holds 1.5 million to 1.9 million clones, 95% to 99% found once. V shed 1 base and J 2 bases; nucleotides not matched to a gene: 8. Per germline, CDR1 LGHNA and CDR2 YSLEER. This CDR3 region has 17 residues. This sequence was found in a young man in good health. The specimen sequenced was naive CD4+ T cells sorted from blood. Subset described: CD45RA+ positively selected. The rearrangement uses TRBV4-3 and TRBJ2-3, with TRBD2 matching 8 bases. The CDR3 sequence is CASSQGFTSGSTDTQYF. CDR3 DNA sequence: TGCGCCAGCAGCCAAGGTTTCACTAGCGGATCCACAGATACGCAGTATTTT.